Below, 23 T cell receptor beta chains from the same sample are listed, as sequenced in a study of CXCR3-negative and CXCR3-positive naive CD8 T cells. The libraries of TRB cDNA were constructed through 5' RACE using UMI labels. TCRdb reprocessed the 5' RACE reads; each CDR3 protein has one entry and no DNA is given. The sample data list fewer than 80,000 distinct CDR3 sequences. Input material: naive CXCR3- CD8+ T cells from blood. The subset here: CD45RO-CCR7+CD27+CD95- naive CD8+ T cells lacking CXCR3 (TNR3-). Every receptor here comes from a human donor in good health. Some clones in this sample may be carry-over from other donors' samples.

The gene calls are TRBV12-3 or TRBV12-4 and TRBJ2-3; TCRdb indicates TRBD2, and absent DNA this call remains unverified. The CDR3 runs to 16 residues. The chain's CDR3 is CASSPGFGSGIDTQYF.

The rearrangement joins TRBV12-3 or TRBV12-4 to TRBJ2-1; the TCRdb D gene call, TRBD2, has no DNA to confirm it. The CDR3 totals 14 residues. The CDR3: CASSLIAGDNEQFF.

CDR3 sequence reads: CASSRPDRSYFGYTF. The chain combines TRBV28 with TRBJ1-2; TCRdb selects TRBD1, and the lack of DNA leaves this call unchecked. The CDR3 is 15 residues long. Germline CDR1 is MDHEN and CDR2 is SYDVKM.

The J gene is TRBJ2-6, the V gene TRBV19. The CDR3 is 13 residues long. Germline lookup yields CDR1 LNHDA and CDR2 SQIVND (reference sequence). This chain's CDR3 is CASSFPGANVLTF.

The CDR3: CASSLEPYADTQYF. J is TRBJ2-3 and V is TRBV5-1; TCRdb returns TRBD2, unconfirmable since there is no DNA. Per germline, CDR1 SGHRS and CDR2 YFSETQ. The CDR3 loop spans 14 amino acids.

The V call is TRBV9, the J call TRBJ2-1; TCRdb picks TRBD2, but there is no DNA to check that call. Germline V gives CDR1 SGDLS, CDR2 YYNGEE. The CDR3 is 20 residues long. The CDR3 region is CASSARPGLAEFGPYNEQFF.

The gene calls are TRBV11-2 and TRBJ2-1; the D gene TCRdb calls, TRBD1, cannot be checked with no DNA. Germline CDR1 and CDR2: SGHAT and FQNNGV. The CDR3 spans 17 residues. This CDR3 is CASSLAPGQTSYNEQFF.

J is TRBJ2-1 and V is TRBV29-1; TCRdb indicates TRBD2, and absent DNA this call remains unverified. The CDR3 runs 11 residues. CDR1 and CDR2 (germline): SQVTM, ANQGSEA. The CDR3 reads CSVRGEREQFF.

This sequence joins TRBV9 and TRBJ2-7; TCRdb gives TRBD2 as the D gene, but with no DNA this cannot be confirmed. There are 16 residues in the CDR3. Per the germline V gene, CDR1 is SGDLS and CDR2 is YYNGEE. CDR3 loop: CASTELDGTTTHEQYF.

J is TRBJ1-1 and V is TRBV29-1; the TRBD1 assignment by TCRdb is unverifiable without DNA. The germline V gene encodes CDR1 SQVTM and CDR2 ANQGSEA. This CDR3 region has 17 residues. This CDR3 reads CSVEAPGYRVPNTEAFF.

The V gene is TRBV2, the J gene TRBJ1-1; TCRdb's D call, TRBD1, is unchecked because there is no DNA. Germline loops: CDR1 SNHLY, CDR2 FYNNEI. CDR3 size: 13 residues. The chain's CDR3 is CASSGGQRTEAFF.

CDR3 loop: CTSSLGQGYTEAFF. This sequence joins TRBV4-1 and TRBJ1-1; TCRdb gives TRBD1 as the D gene, but with no DNA this cannot be confirmed. This CDR3 region has 14 residues. Germline CDR1 and CDR2: MGHRA and YSYEKL.

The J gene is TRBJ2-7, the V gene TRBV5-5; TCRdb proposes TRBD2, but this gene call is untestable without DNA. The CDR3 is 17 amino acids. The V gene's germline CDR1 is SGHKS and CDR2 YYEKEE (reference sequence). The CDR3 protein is CASIPRETSGGYYEQYF.

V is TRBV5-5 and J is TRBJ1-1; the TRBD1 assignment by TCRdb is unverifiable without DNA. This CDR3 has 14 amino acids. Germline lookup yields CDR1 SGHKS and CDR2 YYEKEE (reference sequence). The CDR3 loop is CASSPTPGQAPSSF.

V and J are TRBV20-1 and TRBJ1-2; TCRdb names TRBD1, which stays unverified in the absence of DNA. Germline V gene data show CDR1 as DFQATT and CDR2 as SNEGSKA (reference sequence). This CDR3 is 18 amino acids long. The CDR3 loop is CSAIYDPVGTGGNYGYTF.

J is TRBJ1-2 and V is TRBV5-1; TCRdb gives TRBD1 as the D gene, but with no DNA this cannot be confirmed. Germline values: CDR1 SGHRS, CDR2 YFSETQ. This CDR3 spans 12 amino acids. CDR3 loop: CASSLTGVGYTF.

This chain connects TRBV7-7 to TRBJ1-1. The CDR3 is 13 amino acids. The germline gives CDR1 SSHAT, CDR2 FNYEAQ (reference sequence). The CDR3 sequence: CASSLTLNTEAFF.

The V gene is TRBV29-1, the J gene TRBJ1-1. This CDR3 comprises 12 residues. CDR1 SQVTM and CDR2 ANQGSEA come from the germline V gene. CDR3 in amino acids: CSVELGNTEAFF.

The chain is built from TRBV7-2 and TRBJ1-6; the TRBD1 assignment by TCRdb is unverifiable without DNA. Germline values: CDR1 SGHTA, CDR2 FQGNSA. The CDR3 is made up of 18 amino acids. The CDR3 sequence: CASSPRDLDRGNHSPLHF.

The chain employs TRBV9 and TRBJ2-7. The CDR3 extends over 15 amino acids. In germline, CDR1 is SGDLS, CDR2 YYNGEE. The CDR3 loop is CASSVGVESSYEQYF.

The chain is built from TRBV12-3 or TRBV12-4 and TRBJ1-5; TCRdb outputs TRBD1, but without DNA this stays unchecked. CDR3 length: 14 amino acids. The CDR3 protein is CASSAGGANQPQHF.

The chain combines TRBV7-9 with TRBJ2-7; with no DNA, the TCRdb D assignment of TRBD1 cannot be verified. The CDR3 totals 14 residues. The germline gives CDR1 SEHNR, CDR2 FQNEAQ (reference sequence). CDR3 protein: CASSLMNREHEQYF.

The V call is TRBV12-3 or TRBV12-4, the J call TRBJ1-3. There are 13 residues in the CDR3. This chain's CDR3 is CASSPSEENTIYF.